The clone carrying this T cell receptor beta chain was counted ten times or more. The sample belongs to a study of T cells in Graves' hyperthyroidism and ophthalmopathy. A lack of ophthalmopathy progression within 18 months defined stable Graves' hyperthyroidism. The PBMCs had their origin in roughly 10 ml of fresh peripheral blood. Germline CDR1 MNHNS, CDR2 SASEGT. V was pared by 9 bases and J by 2 bases, with 13 bases between. The CDR3 has 13 amino acids. The investigators amplified TCR beta CDR3 regions from RNA transcripts. A set of HTBI primers served as the primers for a first-round RT-PCR of the TCR CDR3. TCRdb re-derived calls from the multiplex PCR reads in MiXCR, one entry per CDR3 protein. Among 500,000 to 700,000 distinct CDR3 sequences listed, over 15% were seen once.

The receptor was derived from a woman aged 18-29 years with Graves' hyperthyroidism. Sequenced sample: blood. J is TRBJ2-5 and V is TRBV6-1; D gene uncertain. The CDR3 loop reads CASTLDIQETQYF. Here the CDR3 DNA reads TGTGCCAGTACCTTAGACATTCAAGAGACCCAGTACTTC.